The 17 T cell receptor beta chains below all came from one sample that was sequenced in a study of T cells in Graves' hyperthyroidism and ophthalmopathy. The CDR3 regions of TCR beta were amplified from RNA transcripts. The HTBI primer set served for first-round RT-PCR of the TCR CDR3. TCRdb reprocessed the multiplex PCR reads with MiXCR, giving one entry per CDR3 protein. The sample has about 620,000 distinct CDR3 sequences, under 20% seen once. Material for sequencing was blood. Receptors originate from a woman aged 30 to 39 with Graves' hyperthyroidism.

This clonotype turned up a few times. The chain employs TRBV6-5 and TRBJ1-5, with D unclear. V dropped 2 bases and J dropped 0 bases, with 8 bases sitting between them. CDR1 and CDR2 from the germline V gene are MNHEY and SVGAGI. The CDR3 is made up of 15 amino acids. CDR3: CASSYPGSSNQPQHF. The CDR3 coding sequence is TGTGCCAGCAGTTACCCTGGTAGTAGCAATCAGCCCCAGCATTTT.

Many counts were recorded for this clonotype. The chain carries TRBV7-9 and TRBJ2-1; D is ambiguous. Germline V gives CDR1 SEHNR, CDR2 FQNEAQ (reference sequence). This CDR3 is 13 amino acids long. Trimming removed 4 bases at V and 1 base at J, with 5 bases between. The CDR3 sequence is CASSSQSYNEQFF. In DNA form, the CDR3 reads TGTGCCAGCAGCTCCCAATCCTACAATGAGCAGTTCTTC.

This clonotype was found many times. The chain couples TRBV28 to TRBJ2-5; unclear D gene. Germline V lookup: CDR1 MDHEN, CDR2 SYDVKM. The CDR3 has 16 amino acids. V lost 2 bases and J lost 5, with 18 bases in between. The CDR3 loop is CASSLTPSWVAETQYF. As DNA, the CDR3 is TGTGCCAGCAGTTTAACCCCCTCTTGGGTCGCTGAGACCCAGTACTTC.

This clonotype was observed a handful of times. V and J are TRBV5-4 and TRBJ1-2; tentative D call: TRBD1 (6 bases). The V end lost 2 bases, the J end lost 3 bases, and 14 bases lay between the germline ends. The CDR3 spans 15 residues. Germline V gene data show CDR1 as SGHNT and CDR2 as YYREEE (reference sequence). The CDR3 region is CASSFVGAGDYGYTF. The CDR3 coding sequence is TGTGCCAGCAGCTTTGTGGGGGCAGGGGACTATGGCTACACCTTC.

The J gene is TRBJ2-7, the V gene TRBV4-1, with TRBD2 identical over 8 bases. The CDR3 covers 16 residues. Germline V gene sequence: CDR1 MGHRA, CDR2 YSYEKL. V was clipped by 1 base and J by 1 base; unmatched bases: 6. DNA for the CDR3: TGCGCCAGCAGCCAAGGACCGACTAGCGTGTCCTACGAGCAGTACTTC. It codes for CASSQGPTSVSYEQYF.

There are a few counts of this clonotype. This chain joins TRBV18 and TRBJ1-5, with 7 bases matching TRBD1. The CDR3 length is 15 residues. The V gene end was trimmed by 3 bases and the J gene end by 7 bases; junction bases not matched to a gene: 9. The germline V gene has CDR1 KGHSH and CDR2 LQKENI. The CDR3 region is CASSPVPGQDQPQHF. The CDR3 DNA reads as TGTGCCAGCTCACCGGTCCCTGGACAGGACCAGCCCCAGCATTTT.

CDR3 sequence (DNA): TGTGCCAGCAGCCCCGGGGCAGGGGAATCCTACGAGCAGTACTTC. Translated: CASSPGAGESYEQYF. V and J are TRBV7-6 and TRBJ2-7; a possible D gene is TRBD1 (6 bases). The CDR3 spans 15 residues. V was shortened by 5 bases and J by 1 base, with 15 bases between the two germline ends. Germline values: CDR1 SGHVS, CDR2 FNYEAQ.

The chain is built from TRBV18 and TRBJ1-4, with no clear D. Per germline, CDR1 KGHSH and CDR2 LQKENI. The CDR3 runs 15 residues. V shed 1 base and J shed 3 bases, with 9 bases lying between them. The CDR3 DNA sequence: TGTGCCAGCTCACCACTAGGAGAGCCTAATGAAAAACTGTTTTTT. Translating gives CASSPLGEPNEKLFF.

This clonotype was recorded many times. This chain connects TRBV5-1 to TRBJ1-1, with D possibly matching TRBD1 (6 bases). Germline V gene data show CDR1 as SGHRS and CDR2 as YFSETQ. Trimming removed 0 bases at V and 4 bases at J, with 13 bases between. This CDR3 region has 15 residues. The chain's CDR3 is CASSLEWGAGTEAFF. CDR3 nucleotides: TGCGCCAGCAGCTTGGAGTGGGGGGCAGGCACTGAAGCTTTCTTT.

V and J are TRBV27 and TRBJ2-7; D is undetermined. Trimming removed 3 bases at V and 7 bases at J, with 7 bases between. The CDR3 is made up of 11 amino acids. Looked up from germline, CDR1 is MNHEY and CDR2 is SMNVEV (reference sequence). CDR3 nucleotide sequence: TGTGCCAGCAGTTTCTACGTTGAGCAGTACTTC. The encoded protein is CASSFYVEQYF.

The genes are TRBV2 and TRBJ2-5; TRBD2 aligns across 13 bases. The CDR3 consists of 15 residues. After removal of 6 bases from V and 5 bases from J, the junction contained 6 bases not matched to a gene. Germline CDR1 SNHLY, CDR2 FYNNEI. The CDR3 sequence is CASRTGTSGAETQYF. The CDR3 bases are TGTGCCAGCAGGACCGGGACTAGCGGGGCTGAGACCCAGTACTTC.

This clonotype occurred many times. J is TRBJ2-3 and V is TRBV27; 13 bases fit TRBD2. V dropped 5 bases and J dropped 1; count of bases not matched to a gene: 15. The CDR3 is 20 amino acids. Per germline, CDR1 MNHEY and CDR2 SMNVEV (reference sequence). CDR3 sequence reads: CASSPDPLAGGPMGTDTQYF. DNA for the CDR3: TGTGCCAGCAGTCCAGACCCACTAGCGGGAGGGCCGATGGGCACAGATACGCAGTATTTT.

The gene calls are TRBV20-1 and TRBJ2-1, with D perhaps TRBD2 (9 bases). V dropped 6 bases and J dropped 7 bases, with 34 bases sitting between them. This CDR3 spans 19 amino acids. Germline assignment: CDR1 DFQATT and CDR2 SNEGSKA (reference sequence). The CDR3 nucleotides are TGCAGTGCCAATCCCCCGGGACAGGTCCCTTTAGCGGGAGTGAATGAGCAGTTCTTC. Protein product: CSANPPGQVPLAGVNEQFF.

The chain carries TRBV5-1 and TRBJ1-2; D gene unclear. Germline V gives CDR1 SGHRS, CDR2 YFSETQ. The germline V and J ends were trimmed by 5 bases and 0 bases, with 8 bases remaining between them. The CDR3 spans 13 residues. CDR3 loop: CASRLGTNYGYTF. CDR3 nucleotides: TGCGCCAGCAGGCTGGGGACTAACTATGGCTACACCTTC.

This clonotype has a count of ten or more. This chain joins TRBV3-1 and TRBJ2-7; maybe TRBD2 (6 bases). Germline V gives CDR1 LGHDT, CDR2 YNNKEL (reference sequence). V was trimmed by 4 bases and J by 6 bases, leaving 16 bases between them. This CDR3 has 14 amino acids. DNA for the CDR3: TGTGCCAGCAGCCCTTCAGCCAGAGCGGGCGAGCAGTACTTC. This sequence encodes CASSPSARAGEQYF.

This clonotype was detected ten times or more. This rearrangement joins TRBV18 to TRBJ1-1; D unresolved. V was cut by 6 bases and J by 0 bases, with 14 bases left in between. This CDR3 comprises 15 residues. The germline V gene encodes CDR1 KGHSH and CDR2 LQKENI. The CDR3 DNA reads TGTGCCAGCTCGTCCACCGGTCCCCTGAACACTGAAGCTTTCTTT. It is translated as CASSSTGPLNTEAFF.

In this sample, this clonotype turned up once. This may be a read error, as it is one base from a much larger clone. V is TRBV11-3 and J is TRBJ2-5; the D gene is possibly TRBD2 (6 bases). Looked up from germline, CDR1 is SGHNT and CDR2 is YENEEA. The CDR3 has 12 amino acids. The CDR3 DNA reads TGTGCATCCGGCGCGGGGCATGGGACCCAGTACTTC. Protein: CASGAGHGTQYF.